The subject of this entry is one T cell receptor beta chain. Its antigen is still unknown. Treg sorting used a CD4+CD25+CD127-/low gate. After constant-region reverse-primer amplification, full-length variable regions underwent semi-nested PCR with Nested Universal Primer A. TCRdb fed the 5' RACE reads into MiXCR, producing one record per CDR3 protein. The table records about 43,000 distinct CDR3 sequences, over 20% of them present only once. Findings and caveats of the study: Tumor memory CD4+ T cell TCR gene usage clustered with blood and lymph node memory CD4+ cells and lymph node naive CD4+ cells. Larger-cohort validation covered only one TCR beta V-J rearrangement. Tumor Tregs overlapped most with tumor, then blood, naive CD4+ cells.

The CDR3 is 16 amino acids. This TCR was recovered from a female donor with breast cancer. The rearrangement uses TRBV21-1 and TRBJ1-6. TRBV21-1 is tagged as a pseudogene. The sample consisted of Tregs sorted from a lymph node. CDR3 sequence (DNA): TGTGCCAGCAGCAAAGTGAGGGGAGGTATGAATTCACCCCTCCACTTT. Protein product: CASSKVRGGMNSPLHF.